These 18 T cell receptor beta chains were all obtained from the same sample, sequenced in a study of cytomegalovirus exposure and HLA in healthy donors. PCR was performed using 60 Vbeta and 13 Jbeta primers. Method: immunoSEQ multiplex PCR; TCRdb's copy keeps in-frame clones and lacks some. This table holds roughly 150,000 clones, roughly 73% found once. Sequencing was carried out using PBMCs. These receptors came from a man aged 18-30 years in good health and CMV-seropositive.

Here the CDR3 reads CASTLGTSGRDTQYF. CDR3 nucleotide sequence: TGTGCCAGCACCCTAGGGACTAGCGGGAGAGATACGCAGTATTTT. The rearrangement uses TRBV6-6 and TRBJ2-3; 14 nucleotides match TRBD2. V trimming: 7 bases; J trimming: 5 bases; junction bases outside the gene matches: 5. The CDR3 contains 15 residues. Germline V CDR1 and CDR2: MNHNY, SVGAGI (reference sequence).

V is TRBV7-9 and J is TRBJ2-1, with a tentative D call TRBD1 (5 bases). CDR1 and CDR2 from the germline V gene are SEHNR and FQNEAQ (reference sequence). Trimming stripped 2 bases from V and 7 bases from J, with 18 bases between. The CDR3 contains 16 residues. CDR3 in amino acids: CASSLLGAPSGNEQFF. In DNA form, the CDR3 reads TGTGCCAGCAGCTTACTAGGGGCCCCCTCTGGGAATGAGCAGTTCTTC. The full variable domain, with the rest looked up from reference TRBV7-9 and TRBJ2-1, is DTGVSQNPRHKITKRGQNVTFRCDPISEHNRLYWYRQTLGQGPEFLTYFQNEAQLEKSRLLSDRFSAERPKGSFSTLEIQRTEQGDSAMYLCASSLLGAPSGNEQFFGPGTRLTVL.

This chain uses TRBV5-4 with TRBJ2-1; TRBD2 agrees at 10 bases. V was pared by 0 bases and J by 7 bases, with 7 bases of the junction left unmatched. From germline, CDR1 is SGHNT and CDR2 YYREEE (reference sequence). This CDR3 spans 16 amino acids. The CDR3, as DNA: TGTGCCAGCAGCTTGGAAAGCGGACTAGCGGCAAATGAGCAGTTCTTC. Translated: CASSLESGLAANEQFF.

V and J are TRBV5-1 and TRBJ2-1; D is ambiguous. Germline loops: CDR1 SGHRS, CDR2 YFSETQ. V was cut by 0 bases and J by 6 bases, with 13 bases left in between. The CDR3 runs to 15 residues. CDR3 residues: CASSLALTSINEQFF. The CDR3 DNA is TGCGCCAGCAGCTTGGCCCTAACGTCAATCAATGAGCAGTTCTTC.

This clone showed up just once. This chain links TRBV19 with TRBJ1-2; D is uncertain. V was shortened by 5 bases and J by 1 base, with 8 bases between the two germline ends. The CDR3 contains 13 residues. Germline V gene data show CDR1 as LNHDA and CDR2 as SQIVND (reference sequence). CDR3 region: CASSRSLNYGYTF. The DNA of the CDR3 is TGTGCCAGTAGTCGGAGCCTTAACTATGGCTACACCTTC.

The chain uses TRBV7-8 and TRBJ1-5, with TRBD1 matching 7 bases. CDR1 is SGHVS, CDR2 FQNEAQ, per germline. This CDR3 region has 17 residues. The trim removed 0 bases at V and 4 bases at J, leaving 9 bases unmatched. DNA of the CDR3: TGTGCCAGCAGCTTAGCGCGAGAGACAGGGTTTAATCAGCCCCAGCATTTT. Protein product: CASSLARETGFNQPQHF. Full variable domain (rest looked up from reference TRBV7-8 and TRBJ1-5): GAGVSQSPRYKVAKRGQDVALRCDPISGHVSLFWYQQALGQGPEFLTYFQNEAQLDKSGLPSDRFFAERPEGSVSTLKIQRTQQEDSAVYLCASSLARETGFNQPQHFGDGTRLSIL.

Of note for this clone: One end of the junction fails to match germline, which may point to a read error. The CDR3 sequence is CARSLDTGVRNQPQHF. The CDR3 DNA sequence: TGTGCCCGCAGCTTGGATACAGGGGTACGCAATCAGCCCCAGCATTTT. The V and J genes are TRBV7-9 and TRBJ1-5, with 7 bases that match TRBD1. The CDR3 is made up of 16 amino acids. Germline lookup yields CDR1 SEHNR and CDR2 FQNEAQ (reference sequence).

This clone showed up just once. The V gene is TRBV7-9, the J gene TRBJ1-2; 11 bases match TRBD1. The V segment lost 5 bases and the J segment 8 bases; nucleotides outside the gene matches: 16. The germline CDR1 and CDR2 sequences are SEHNR and FQNEAQ (reference sequence). The length of the CDR3 is 17 residues. CDR3 DNA: TGTGCCAGCAGCACTGGGACAGGGGGATCCGACGATTGGGGCTACACCTTC. As protein: CASSTGTGGSDDWGYTF.

This CDR3 reads CASRSSGERDYEQYF. Here the CDR3 DNA reads TGTGCCAGCAGATCGAGCGGCGAGCGGGACTACGAGCAGTACTTC. This rearrangement joins TRBV11-2 to TRBJ2-7, with TRBD2 matching over 7 bases. CDR3 length: 15 amino acids. The V and J ends lost 6 bases and 3 bases, in that order; junction bases with no gene match: 11. Germline CDR1 SGHAT, CDR2 FQNNGV.

The V gene is TRBV7-9, the J gene TRBJ1-2, with no clear D. CDR3 length: 12 amino acids. Germline V lookup: CDR1 SEHNR, CDR2 FQNEAQ (reference sequence). The germline V and J ends were trimmed by 5 bases and 4 bases, with 8 bases remaining between them. The CDR3 bases are TGTGCCAGCAGCACTGAGAGCTATGGCTACACCTTC. Its protein product is CASSTESYGYTF.

The chain is built from TRBV28 and TRBJ1-3, with 10 bases lining up with TRBD1. Germline loops: CDR1 MDHEN, CDR2 SYDVKM. V lost 5 bases and J lost 4; bases outside the gene matches: 14. The CDR3 length is 18 residues. The CDR3 spells CASSVPGQGPRVGNTIYF. In DNA form, the CDR3 reads TGTGCCAGCAGTGTACCGGGACAGGGGCCCCGTGTAGGAAACACCATATATTTT.

The rearrangement links TRBV30 to TRBJ2-7; D possibly corresponds to TRBD2 (6 bases). The CDR3 consists of 14 residues. V lost 3 bases, J lost 0 bases, and 12 bases lay in between. Germline CDR1 GTSNPN, CDR2 SVGIG (reference sequence). CDR3 DNA: TGTGCCTGGAGGGAGCGGGCCCCCTCCTACGAGCAGTACTTC. Its translation is CAWRERAPSYEQYF. Looking up the rest from reference TRBV30 and TRBJ2-7 gives the full variable domain: SQTIHQWPATLVQPVGSPLSLECTVEGTSNPNLYWYRQAAGRGLQLLFYSVGIGQISSEVPQNLSASRPQDRQFILSSKKLLLSDSGFYLCAWRERAPSYEQYFGPGTRLTVT.

The chain couples TRBV4-2 to TRBJ2-7; tentative D call: TRBD1 (5 bases). Per the germline V gene, CDR1 is LGHNA and CDR2 is YNFKEQ. Trimming took 0 bases from V and 2 from J, leaving 17 bases between them. The CDR3 covers 17 residues. CDR3 in amino acids: CASSQESPTAFTYEQYF. CDR3 coding DNA: TGTGCCAGCAGCCAAGAGTCACCGACAGCTTTTACCTACGAGCAGTACTTC.

The chain combines TRBV6-1 with TRBJ2-7; 12 positions match TRBD2. Germline CDR1 reads MNHNS; CDR2 reads SASEGT. The CDR3 is 17 residues long. J was trimmed by 6 bases and V by 4 bases; bases with no gene match: 13. In nucleotides, the CDR3 is TGTGCCAGCAGTGTTCGGCCTGGGAGACTAGCGGGAGTCGAGCAGTACTTC. This sequence encodes CASSVRPGRLAGVEQYF.

This clone has a single count. The chain joins TRBV5-4 to TRBJ2-1; TRBD2 matches at 10 bases. Germline V CDR1 and CDR2: SGHNT, YYREEE (reference sequence). The CDR3 has 14 amino acids. Trimming took 9 bases from V and 9 from J; bases not matched to a gene: 12. Here the CDR3 reads CATEGLAGVSEQFF. The CDR3 DNA reads TGTGCCACCGAGGGGCTAGCGGGAGTAAGTGAGCAGTTCTTC. The variable domain in full, completed from reference TRBV5-4 and TRBJ2-1, reads ETGVTQSPTHLIKTRGQQVTLRCSSQSGHNTVSWYQQALGQGPQFIFQYYREEENGRGNFPPRFSGLQFPNYSSELNVNALELDDSALYLCATEGLAGVSEQFFGPGTRLTVL.

The J gene is TRBJ1-1, the V gene TRBV7-9, with D perhaps matching TRBD1 (6 bases). This CDR3 has 15 amino acids. V dropped 6 bases and J dropped 3 bases, with 17 bases sitting between them. The V gene's germline CDR1 is SEHNR and CDR2 FQNEAQ (reference sequence). Here the CDR3 DNA reads TGTGCCAGCAGAAACCCTGACAGGCACGACACTGAAGCTTTCTTT. It specifies CASRNPDRHDTEAFF.

CDR3 in amino acids: CSVAKNARATQYF. The DNA of the CDR3 is TGCAGCGTTGCAAAGAACGCGCGGGCTACGCAGTATTTT. This chain uses TRBV29-1 with TRBJ2-3; a possible D gene is TRBD2 (5 bases). The length of the CDR3 is 13 residues. In germline, CDR1 is SQVTM, CDR2 ANQGSEA. The ends were cut back, 4 bases at V and 8 bases at J, with 16 bases in the middle.

The V gene is TRBV5-1, the J gene TRBJ2-7, with 8 bases identical to TRBD2. The length of the CDR3 is 15 residues. Germline V CDR1 and CDR2: SGHRS, YFSETQ. Trimming at V came to 3 bases and at J to 5 bases, leaving 10 bases not matched to a gene. The CDR3 DNA reads as TGCGCCAGCAGCTCCCGAGCGGGAGCAGCTAACGAGCAGTACTTC. Its protein product is CASSSRAGAANEQYF.